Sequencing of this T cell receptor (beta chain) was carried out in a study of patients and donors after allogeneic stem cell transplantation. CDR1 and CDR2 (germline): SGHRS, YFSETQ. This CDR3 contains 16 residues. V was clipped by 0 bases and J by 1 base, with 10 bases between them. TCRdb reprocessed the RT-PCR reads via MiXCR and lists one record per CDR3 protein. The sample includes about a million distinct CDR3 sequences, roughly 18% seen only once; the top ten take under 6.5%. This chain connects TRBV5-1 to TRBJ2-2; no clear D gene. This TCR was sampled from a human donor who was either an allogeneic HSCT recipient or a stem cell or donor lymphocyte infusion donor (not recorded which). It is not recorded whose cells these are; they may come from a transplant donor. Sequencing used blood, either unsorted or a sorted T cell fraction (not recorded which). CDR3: CASSLARALNTGELFF. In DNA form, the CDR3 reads TGCGCCAGCAGCTTGGCTCGAGCCTTGAACACCGGGGAGCTGTTTTTT.